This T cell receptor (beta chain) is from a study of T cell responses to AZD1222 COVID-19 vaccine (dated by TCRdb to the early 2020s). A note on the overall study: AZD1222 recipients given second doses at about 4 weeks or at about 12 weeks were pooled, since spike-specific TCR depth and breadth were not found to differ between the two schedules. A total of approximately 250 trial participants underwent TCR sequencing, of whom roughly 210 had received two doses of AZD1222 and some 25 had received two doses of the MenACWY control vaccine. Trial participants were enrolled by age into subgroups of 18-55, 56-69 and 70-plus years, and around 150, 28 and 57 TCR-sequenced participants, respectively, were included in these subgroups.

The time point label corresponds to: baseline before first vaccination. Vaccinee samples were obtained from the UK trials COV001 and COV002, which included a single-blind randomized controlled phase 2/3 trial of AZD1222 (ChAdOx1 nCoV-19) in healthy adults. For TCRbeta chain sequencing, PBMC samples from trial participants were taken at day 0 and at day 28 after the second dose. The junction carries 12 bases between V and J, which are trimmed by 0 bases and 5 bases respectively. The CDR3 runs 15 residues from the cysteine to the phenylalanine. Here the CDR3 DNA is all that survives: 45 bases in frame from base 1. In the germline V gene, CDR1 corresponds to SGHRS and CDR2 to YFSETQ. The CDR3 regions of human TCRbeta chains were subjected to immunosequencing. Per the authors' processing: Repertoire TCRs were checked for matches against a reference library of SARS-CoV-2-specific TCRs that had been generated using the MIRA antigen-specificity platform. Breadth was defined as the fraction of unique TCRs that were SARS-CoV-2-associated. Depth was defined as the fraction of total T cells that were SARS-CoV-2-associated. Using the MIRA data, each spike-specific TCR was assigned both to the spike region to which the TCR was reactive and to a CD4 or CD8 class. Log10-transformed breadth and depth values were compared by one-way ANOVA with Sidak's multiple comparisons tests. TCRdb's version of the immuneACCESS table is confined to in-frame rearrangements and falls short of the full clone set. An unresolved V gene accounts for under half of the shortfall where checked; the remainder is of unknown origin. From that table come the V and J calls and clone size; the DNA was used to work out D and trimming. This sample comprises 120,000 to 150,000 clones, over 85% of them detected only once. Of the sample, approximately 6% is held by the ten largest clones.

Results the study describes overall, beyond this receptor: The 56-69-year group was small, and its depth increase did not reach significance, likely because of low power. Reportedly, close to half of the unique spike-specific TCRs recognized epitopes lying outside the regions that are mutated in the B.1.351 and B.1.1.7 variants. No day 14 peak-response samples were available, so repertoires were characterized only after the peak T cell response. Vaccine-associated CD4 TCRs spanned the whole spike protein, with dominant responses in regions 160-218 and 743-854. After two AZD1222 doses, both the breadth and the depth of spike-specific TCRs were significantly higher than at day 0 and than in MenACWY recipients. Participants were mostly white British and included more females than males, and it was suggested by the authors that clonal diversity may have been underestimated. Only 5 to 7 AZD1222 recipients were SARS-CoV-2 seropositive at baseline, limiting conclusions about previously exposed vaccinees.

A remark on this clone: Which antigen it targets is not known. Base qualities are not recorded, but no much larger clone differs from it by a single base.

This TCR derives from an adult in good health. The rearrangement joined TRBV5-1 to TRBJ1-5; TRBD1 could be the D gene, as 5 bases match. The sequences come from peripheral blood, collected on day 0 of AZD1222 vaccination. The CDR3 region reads CASSLAGTDHQPQHF. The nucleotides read TGCGCCAGCAGCTTGGCAGGGACGGACCATCAGCCCCAGCATTTT.